A single sample is the source of the 2 T cell receptor beta chains below, sequenced in a study of T cells in localized non-small cell lung cancer (dated by TCRdb to the early 2020s). Preparation of the library involved the immunoSEQ multiplex PCR assay. TCRdb holds this immuneACCESS table with in-frame rearrangements only. Some clones are missing; in checked studies, unresolved V genes explain under half, and the rest has no known cause. A total of more than 25,000 clones appear in this sample, 88% of them only once. The top ten clonotypes cover over 10% of the sample. The sample in question was peripheral blood, obtained before any cancer treatment. The receptors originated from a female donor older than 55 with stage III squamous cell lung carcinoma.

The chain carries TRBV6-6 and TRBJ2-2, with D hard to call. The V gene lost 4 bases and the J gene lost 3 bases, with 12 bases spanning the gap. The CDR3 has 15 residues. The germline CDR1 and CDR2 sequences are MNHNY and SVGAGI (reference sequence). The CDR3 here is CASSSGLIYTGELFF. The CDR3, as DNA: TGTGCCAGCAGTTCCGGGCTGATCTACACCGGGGAGCTGTTTTTT.

This rearrangement joins TRBV2 to TRBJ2-5; the D gene could be TRBD1 or TRBD2 (5 bases each). This CDR3 contains 15 residues. Deletions cut 6 bases from V and 4 bases from J, with 18 bases between. Germline V gene data show CDR1 as SNHLY and CDR2 as FYNNEI. CDR3 protein: CASRASSGSGETQYF. DNA for the CDR3: TGTGCCAGCAGGGCGAGCTCAGGGAGCGGAGAGACCCAGTACTTC.